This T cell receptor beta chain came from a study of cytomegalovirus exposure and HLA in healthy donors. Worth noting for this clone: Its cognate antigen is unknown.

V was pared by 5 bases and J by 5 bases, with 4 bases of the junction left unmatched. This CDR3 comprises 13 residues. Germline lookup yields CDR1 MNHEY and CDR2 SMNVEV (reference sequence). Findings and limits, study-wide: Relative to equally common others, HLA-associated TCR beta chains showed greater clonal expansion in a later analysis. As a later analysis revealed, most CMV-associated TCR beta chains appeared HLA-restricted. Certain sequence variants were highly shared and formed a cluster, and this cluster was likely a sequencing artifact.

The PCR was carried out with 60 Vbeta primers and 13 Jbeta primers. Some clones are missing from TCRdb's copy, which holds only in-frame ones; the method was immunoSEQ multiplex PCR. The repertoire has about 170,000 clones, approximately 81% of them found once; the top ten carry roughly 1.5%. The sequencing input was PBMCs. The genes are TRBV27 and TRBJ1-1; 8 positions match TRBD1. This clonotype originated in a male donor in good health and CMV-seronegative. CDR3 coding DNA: TGTGCCAGCAGTATAACAGGGGGGACTGAAGCTTTCTTT. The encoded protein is CASSITGGTEAFF.